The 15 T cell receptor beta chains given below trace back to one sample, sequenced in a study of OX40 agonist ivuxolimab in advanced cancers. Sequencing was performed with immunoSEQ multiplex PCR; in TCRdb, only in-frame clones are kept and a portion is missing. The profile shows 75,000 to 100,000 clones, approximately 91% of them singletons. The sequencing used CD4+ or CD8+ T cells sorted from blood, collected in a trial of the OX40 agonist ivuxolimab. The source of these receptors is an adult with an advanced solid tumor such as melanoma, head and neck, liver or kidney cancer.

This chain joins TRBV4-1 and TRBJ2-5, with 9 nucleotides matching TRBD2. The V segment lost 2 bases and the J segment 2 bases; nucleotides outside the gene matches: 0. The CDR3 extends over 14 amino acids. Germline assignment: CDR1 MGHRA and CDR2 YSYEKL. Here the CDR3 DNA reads TGCGCCAGCAGCCAAAGCGGGGGGCAAGAGACCCAGTACTTC. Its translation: CASSQSGGQETQYF.

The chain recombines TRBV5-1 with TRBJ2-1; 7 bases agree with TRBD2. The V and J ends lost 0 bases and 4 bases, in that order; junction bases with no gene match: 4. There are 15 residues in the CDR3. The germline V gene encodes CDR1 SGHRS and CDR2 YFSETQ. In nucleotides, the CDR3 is TGCGCCAGCAGCTTGGGCAGCGGGATATACAATGAGCAGTTCTTC. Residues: CASSLGSGIYNEQFF.

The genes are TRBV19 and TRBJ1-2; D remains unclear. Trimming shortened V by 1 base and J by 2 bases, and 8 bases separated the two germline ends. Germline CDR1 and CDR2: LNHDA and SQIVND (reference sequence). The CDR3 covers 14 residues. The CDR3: CASSIGQENYGYTF. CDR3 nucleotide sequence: TGTGCCAGTAGTATAGGGCAGGAGAACTATGGCTACACCTTC.

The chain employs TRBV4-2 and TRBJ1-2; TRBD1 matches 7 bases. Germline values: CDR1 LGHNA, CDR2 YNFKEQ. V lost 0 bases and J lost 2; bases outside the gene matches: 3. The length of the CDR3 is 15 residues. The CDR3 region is CASSQDPQGNYGYTF. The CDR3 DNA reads TGTGCCAGCAGCCAAGATCCACAGGGGAACTATGGCTACACCTTC.

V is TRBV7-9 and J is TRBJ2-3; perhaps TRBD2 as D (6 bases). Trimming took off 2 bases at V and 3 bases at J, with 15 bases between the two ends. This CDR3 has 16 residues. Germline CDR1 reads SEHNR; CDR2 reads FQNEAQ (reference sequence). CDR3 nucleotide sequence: TGTGCCAGCAGCTTAAGTGGAGGGGCCCCTACAGATACGCAGTATTTT. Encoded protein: CASSLSGGAPTDTQYF.

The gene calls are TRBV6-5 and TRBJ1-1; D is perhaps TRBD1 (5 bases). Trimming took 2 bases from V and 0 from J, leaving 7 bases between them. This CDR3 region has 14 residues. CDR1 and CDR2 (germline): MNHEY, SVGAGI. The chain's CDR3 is CASSYGGMNTEAFF. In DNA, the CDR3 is TGTGCCAGCAGTTACGGGGGGATGAACACTGAAGCTTTCTTT.

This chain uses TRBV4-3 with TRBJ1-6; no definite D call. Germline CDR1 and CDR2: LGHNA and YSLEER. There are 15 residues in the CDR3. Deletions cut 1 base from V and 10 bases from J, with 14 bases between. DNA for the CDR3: TGCGCCAGCAGCCAAGCGAACTCGAACGGCTCACCCCTCCACTTT. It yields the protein CASSQANSNGSPLHF.

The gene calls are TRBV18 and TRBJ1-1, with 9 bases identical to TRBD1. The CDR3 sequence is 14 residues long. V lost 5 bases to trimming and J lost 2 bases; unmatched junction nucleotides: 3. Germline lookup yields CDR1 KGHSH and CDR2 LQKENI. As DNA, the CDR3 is TGTGCCAGCTCAAGGGACAGGGCAAACACTGAAGCTTTCTTT. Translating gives CASSRDRANTEAFF.

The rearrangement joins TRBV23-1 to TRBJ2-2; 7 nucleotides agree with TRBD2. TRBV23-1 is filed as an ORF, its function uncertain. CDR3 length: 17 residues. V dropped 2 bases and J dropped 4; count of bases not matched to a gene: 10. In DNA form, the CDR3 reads TGCGCCAGCAGTCAACCTCCCCCCAGGACTAGCACCGGGGAGCTGTTTTTT. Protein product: CASSQPPPRTSTGELFF.

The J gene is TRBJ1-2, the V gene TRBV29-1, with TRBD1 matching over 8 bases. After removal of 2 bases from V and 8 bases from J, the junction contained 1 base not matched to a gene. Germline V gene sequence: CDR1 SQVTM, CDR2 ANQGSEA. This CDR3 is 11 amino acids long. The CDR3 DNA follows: TGCAGCGTTGAAACAGGGGGAGGCTACACCTTC. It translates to CSVETGGGYTF.

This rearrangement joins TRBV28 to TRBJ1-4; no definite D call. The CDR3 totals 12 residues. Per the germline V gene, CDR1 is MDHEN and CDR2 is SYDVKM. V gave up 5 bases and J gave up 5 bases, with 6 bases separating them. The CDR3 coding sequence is TGTGCCAGCAGTGCCCCCAATGAAAAACTGTTTTTT. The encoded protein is CASSAPNEKLFF.

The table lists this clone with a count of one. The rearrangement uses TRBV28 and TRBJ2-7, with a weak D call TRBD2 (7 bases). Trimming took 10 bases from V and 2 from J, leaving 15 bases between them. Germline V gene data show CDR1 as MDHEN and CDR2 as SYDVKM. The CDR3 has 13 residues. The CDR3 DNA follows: TGTGCCACTCAGGCGGGGGCGGCCTACGAGCAGTACTTC. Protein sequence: CATQAGAAYEQYF.

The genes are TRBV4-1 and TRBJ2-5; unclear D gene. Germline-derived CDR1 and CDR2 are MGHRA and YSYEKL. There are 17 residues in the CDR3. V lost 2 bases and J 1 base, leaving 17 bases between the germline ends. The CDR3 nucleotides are TGCGCCAGCAGCCAATTTTTAGCAGCTGAGGCCCAAGAGACCCAGTACTTC. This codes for CASSQFLAAEAQETQYF.

CDR3 in amino acids: CASSLAGINQPQHF. The CDR3 nucleotides are TGTGCCAGCAGCTTGGCGGGGATCAATCAGCCCCAGCATTTT. The chain is built from TRBV7-2 and TRBJ1-5; D is unresolved. V lost 3 bases to trimming and J lost 3 bases, with 9 bases between them. This CDR3 spans 14 amino acids. Germline CDR1 and CDR2: SGHTA and FQGNSA.

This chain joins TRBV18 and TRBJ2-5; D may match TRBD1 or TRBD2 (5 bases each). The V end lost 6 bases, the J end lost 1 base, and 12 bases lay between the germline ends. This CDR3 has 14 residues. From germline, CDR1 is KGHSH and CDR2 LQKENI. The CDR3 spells CASSRPGPQETQYF. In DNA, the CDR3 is TGTGCCAGCTCCCGCCCGGGGCCCCAAGAGACCCAGTACTTC.